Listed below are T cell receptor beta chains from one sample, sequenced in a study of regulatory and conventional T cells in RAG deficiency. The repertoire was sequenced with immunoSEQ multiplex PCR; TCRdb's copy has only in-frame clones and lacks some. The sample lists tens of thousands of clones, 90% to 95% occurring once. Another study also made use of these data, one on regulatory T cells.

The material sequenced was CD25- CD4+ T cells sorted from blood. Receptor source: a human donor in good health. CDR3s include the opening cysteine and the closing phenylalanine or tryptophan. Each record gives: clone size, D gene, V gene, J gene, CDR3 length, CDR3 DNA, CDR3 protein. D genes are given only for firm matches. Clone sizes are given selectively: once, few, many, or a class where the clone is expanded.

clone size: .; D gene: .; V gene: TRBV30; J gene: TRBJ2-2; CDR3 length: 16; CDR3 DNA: TGTGCCTGGAGTGTATTTGGCCGAGGCCCACCCGGGGAGCTGTTTTTT; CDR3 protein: CAWSVFGRGPPGELFF
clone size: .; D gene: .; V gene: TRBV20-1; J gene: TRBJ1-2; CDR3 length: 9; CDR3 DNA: TGCAGTGCTACTCGGGACTCTAGCTTC; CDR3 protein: CSATRDSSF
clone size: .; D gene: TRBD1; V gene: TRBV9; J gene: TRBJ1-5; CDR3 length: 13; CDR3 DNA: TGTGCCAGCAGCGCGACAGGGGGGCAGCCCCAGCATTTT; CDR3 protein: CASSATGGQPQHF
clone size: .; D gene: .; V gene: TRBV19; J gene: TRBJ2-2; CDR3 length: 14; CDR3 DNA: TGTGCCAGTAGTATTTCTATGAACACCGGGGAGCTGTTTTTT; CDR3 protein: CASSISMNTGELFF
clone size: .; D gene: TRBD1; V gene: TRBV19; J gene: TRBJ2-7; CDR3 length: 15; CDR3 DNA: TGTGCCAGTAACGAACCGGGACAGGGTTCCTACGAGCAGTACTTC; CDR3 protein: CASNEPGQGSYEQYF
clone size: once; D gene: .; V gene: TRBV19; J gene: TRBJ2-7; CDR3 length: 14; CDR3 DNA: TGTGCCAGTAGTATGCTGAGACAGTCCTACGAGCAGTACTTC; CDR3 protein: CASSMLRQSYEQYF
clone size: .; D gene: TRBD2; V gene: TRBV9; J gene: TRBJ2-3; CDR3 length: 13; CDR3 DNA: TGTGCCAGCAGCGTGACTAGCGGAGATACGCAGTATTTT; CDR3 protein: CASSVTSGDTQYF
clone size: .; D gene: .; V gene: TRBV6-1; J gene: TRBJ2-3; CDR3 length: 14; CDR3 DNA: TGTGCCAACAACGGGGGTGTTGCGGCAGATACGCAGTATTTT; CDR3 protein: CANNGGVAADTQYF
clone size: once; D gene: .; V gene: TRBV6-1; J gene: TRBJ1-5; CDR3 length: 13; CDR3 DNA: TGTGCCAGCAGTGAACCGGCAGAGGAGCCCCAGCATTTT; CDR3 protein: CASSEPAEEPQHF
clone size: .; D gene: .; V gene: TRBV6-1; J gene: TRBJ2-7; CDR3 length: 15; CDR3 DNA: TGTGCCAGCAGTGAAGCGGGGGGTTCATTCTACGAGCAGTACTTC; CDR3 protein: CASSEAGGSFYEQYF
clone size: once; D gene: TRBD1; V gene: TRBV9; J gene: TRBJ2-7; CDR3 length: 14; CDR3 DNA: TGTGCCAGCAGCGTAGGGACAGGGCCCTACGAGCAGTACTTC; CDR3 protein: CASSVGTGPYEQYF
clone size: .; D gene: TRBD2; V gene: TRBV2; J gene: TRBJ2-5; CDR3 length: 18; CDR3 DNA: TGTGCCAGCAGTGAAGATGGGTTACCTGGCGGGGGGGCACAGACCCAGTACTTC; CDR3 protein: CASSEDGLPGGGAQTQYF
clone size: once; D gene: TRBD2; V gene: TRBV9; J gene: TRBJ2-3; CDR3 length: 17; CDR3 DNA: TGTGCCAGCAACGAAGCGGGGGGCATAACTAGCACAGATACGCAGTATTTT; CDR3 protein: CASNEAGGITSTDTQYF
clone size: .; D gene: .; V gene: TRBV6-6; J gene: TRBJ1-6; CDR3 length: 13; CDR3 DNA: TGTGCCAGCAGCTCAGGGGTTGGTTCACCCCTCCACTTT; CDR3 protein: CASSSGVGSPLHF
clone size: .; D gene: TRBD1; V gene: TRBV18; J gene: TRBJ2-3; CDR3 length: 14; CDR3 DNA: TGTGCCAGCTCACCCCGACAGGGTGCAGATACGCAGTATTTT; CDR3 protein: CASSPRQGADTQYF
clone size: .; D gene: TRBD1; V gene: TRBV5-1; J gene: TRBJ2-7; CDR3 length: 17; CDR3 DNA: TGCGCCAGCAGCTTGCCCTCCCGGGGACAGGGGGCGAAAGAGCAGTACTTC; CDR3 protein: CASSLPSRGQGAKEQYF
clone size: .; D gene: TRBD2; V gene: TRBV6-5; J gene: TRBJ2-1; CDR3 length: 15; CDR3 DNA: TGTGCCAGCAGTTCGACTAGCGAGGCAAACAATGAGCAGTTCTTC; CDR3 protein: CASSSTSEANNEQFF
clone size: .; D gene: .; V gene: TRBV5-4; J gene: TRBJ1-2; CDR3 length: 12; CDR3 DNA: TGTGCCAGCAGCGACTCTAACTATGGCTACACCTTC; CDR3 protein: CASSDSNYGYTF
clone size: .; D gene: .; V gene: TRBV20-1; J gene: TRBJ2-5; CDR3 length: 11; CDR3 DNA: TGCAGTGCTTTGCTCAGGGAGACCCAGTACTTC; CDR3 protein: CSALLRETQYF
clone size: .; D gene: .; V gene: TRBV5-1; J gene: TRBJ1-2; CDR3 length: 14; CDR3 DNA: TGCGCCAGCAGCTTGGGACTTCAAAACTATGGCTACACCTTC; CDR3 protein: CASSLGLQNYGYTF
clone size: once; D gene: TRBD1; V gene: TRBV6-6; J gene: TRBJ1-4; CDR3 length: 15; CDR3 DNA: TGTGCCAGCAGGGCGACAGGGACAACTAATGAAAAACTGTTTTTT; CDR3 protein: CASRATGTTNEKLFF
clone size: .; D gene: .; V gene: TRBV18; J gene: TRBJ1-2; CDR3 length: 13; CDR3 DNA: TGTGCCAGCTCAATTGGGACACCTTATGGCTACACCTTC; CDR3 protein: CASSIGTPYGYTF